A selection of T cell receptor beta chains follows, all from one sample in a study of T cells of healthy individuals. MiXCR was run by TCRdb on the 5' RACE reads, yielding one entry per CDR3 protein. The sample lists 90,000 to 100,000 distinct CDR3 sequences; about 16% were seen once. The receptors here all came from a human donor in good health. CDR3s include the opening cysteine and the closing phenylalanine or tryptophan. A D gene is named only where the DNA matches it firmly. Clone size is stated in some rows and not others, as once, few, many or a class when expanded.

size | D | J | V | CDR3 | DNA
NA | TRBD1 | TRBJ1-5 | TRBV5-6 | CASSAGGLGQPQHF | TGTGCCAGCAGCGCAGGGGGCTTGGGGCAGCCCCAGCATTTT
many | TRBD2 | TRBJ2-5 | TRBV7-9 | CASGDDTGLAGQETQYF | TGTGCCAGCGGGGATGATACTGGACTAGCGGGACAAGAGACCCAGTACTTC
few | NA | TRBJ2-3 | TRBV20-1 | CSAIRLPATSTDTQYF | TGCAGTGCTATTCGCTTGCCGGCGACTAGCACAGATACGCAGTATTTT
NA | TRBD1 | TRBJ2-3 | TRBV16 | CASSPGQGGTDTQYF | TGTGCCAGCAGCCCCGGACAGGGAGGCACAGATACGCAGTATTTT
NA | NA | TRBJ2-7 | TRBV20-1 | CSARGVEQYF | TGCAGTGCTAGGGGGGTAGAGCAGTACTTC
few | NA | TRBJ1-5 | TRBV7-2 | CASSPGPGGNQPQHF | TGTGCCAGCAGCCCCGGACCAGGGGGCAATCAGCCCCAGCATTTT
many | TRBD2 | TRBJ2-3 | TRBV20-1 | CSARLAGVDTQYF | TGCAGTGCTAGACTAGCGGGAGTAGATACGCAGTATTTT
NA | NA | TRBJ2-6 | TRBV14 | CASSQLLMVEAGANVLTF | TGTGCCAGCAGCCAACTTTTGATGGTTGAAGCTGGGGCCAACGTCCTGACTTTC
few | TRBD2 | TRBJ2-3 | TRBV18 | CASSPSGRRTDTQYF | TGTGCCAGCTCACCTAGCGGGAGACGTACAGATACGCAGTATTTT
many | NA | TRBJ2-7 | TRBV2 | CASWLDHYEQYF | TGTGCCAGCTGGCTAGATCACTACGAGCAGTACTTC
NA | TRBD2 | TRBJ2-3 | TRBV20-1 | CSARRLAGTTDTQYF | TGCAGTGCTAGAAGGCTAGCGGGGACTACAGATACGCAGTATTTT
NA | NA | TRBJ2-1 | TRBV6-2/TRBV6-3 | CASREPRVSSYNEQFF | TGTGCCAGCAGAGAGCCCAGGGTCAGCTCCTACAATGAGCAGTTCTTC
few | TRBD1 | TRBJ1-2 | TRBV20-1 | CRGTEQGIDIEGYTF | TGCAGAGGAACCGAACAGGGGATAGACATAGAAGGCTACACCTTC
NA | TRBD2 | TRBJ2-3 | TRBV29-1 | CSVTGGGGSTDTQYF | TGCAGCGTTACAGGAGGCGGGGGGAGCACAGATACGCAGTATTTT
few | NA | TRBJ1-1 | TRBV28 | CASSSPLVTEAFF | TGTGCCAGCAGTTCCCCGCTGGTGACTGAAGCTTTCTTT
few | NA | TRBJ2-3 | TRBV6-2/TRBV6-3 | CASSSGLLFSTDTQYF | TGTGCCAGCAGCTCTGGACTACTCTTTAGCACAGATACGCAGTATTTT
NA | TRBD1 | TRBJ1-5 | TRBV28 | CVSSRTGTGPIGDQPQHF | TGTGTCAGCAGTAGAACCGGGACAGGGCCGATCGGCGATCAGCCCCAGCATTTT
many | NA | TRBJ2-1 | TRBV6-2/TRBV6-3 | CASTWTNYNEQFF | TGTGCCAGCACCTGGACTAACTACAATGAGCAGTTCTTC
many | TRBD1 | TRBJ1-4 | TRBV27 | CASNKGAGEKLFF | TGTGCCAGCAACAAGGGGGCCGGTGAAAAACTGTTTTTT
NA | NA | TRBJ1-5 | TRBV18 | CASSPRQVTQPQHF | TGTGCCAGCTCACCACGACAGGTGACTCAGCCCCAGCATTTT
NA | NA | TRBJ2-3 | TRBV14 | CASSPGDRKKYF | TGTGCCAGCAGCCCGGGGGACCGAAAGAAGTATTTT